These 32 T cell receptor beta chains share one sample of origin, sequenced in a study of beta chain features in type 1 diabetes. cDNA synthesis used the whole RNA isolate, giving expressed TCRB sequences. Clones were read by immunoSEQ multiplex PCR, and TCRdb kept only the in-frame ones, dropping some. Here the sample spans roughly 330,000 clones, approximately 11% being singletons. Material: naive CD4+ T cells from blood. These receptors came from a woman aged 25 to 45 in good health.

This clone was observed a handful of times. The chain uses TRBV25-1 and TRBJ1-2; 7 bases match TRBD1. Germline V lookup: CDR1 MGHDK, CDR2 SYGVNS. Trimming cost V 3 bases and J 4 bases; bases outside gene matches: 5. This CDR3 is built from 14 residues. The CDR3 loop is CASSDIQGTYGYTF. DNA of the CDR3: TGTGCCAGCAGTGACATACAGGGGACCTATGGCTACACCTTC.

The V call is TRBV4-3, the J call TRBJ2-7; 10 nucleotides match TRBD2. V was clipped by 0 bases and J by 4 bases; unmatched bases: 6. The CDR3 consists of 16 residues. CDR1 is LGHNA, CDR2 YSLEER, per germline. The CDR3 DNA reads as TGCGCCAGCAGCCAAGAGCTAGCGGGAGTTCGGTACGAGCAGTACTTC. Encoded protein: CASSQELAGVRYEQYF.

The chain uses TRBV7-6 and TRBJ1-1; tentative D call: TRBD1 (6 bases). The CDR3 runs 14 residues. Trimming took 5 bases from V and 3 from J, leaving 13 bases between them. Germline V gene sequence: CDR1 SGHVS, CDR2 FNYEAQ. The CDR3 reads CASSRLDSDTEAFF. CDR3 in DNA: TGTGCCAGCAGCCGCTTGGACAGCGACACTGAAGCTTTCTTT.

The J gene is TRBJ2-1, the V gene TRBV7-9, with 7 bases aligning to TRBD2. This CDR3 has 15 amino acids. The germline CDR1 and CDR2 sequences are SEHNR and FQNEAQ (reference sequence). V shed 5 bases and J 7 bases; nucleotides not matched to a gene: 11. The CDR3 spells CASSVGGGPSNEQFF. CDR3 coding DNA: TGTGCCAGCAGCGTCGGGGGAGGGCCCTCGAATGAGCAGTTCTTC.

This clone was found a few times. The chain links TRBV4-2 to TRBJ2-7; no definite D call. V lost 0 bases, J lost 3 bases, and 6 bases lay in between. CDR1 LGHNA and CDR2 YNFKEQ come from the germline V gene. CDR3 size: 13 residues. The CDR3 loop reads CASSQEGLYEQYF. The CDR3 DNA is TGTGCCAGCAGCCAAGAGGGCCTCTACGAGCAGTACTTC.

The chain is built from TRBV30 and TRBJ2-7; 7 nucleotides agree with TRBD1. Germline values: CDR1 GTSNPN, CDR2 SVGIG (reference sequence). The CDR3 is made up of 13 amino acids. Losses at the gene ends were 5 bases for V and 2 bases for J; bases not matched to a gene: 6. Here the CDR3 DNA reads TGTGCCTGGGAGACAGGGATTCCCTACGAGCAGTACTTC. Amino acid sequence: CAWETGIPYEQYF.

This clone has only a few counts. The CDR3 loop is CASSQWAGGSSYNEQFF. CDR3 nucleotide sequence: TGCGCCAGCAGTCAATGGGCGGGAGGGAGCTCCTACAATGAGCAGTTCTTC. The chain uses TRBV23-1 and TRBJ2-1; 9 positions agree with TRBD2. TRBV23-1 is identified as an open reading frame with a role that is uncertain. This CDR3 region has 17 residues. J gave up 0 bases and V 1 base, and 4 bases lay outside the gene matches.

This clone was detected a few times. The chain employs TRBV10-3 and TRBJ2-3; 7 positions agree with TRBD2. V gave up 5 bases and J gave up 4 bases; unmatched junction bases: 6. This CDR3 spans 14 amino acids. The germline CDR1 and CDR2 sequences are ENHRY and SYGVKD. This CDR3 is CAISLTGRPDTQYF. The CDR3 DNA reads TGTGCCATCAGTCTCACCGGGAGGCCAGATACGCAGTATTTT.

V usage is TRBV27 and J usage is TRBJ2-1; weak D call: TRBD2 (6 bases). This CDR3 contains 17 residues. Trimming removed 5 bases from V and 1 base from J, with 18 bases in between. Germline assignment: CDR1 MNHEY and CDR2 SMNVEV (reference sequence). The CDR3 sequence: CASSPSILARSYNEQFF. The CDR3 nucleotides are TGTGCCAGCAGTCCTTCTATTCTAGCGCGGTCCTACAATGAGCAGTTCTTC.

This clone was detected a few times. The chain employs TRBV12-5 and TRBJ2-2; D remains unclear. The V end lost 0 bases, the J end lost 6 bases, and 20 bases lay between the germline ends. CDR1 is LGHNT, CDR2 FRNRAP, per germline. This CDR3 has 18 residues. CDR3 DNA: TGTGCTAGTGGTTTGGTAAACGGAACTAACCTCGTACCCGGGGAGCTGTTTTTT. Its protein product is CASGLVNGTNLVPGELFF.

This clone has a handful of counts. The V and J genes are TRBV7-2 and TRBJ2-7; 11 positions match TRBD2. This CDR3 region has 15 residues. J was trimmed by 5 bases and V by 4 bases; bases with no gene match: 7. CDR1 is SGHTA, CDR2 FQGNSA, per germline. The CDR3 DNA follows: TGTGCCAGCAGCTCAGAACTAGCGGGAGCCCACGAGCAGTACTTC. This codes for CASSSELAGAHEQYF.

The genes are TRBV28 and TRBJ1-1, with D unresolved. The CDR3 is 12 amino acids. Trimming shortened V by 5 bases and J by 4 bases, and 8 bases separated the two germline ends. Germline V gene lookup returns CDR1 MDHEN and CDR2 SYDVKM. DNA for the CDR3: TGTGCCAGCAGTCTAGACGGCACTGAAGCTTTCTTT. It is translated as CASSLDGTEAFF.

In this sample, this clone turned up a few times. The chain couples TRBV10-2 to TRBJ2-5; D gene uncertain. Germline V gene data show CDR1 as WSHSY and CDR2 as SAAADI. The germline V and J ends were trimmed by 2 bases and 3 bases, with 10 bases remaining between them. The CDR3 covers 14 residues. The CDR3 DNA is TGCGCCAGCAGTGAGCCGGCAGGTGAAGAGACCCAGTACTTC. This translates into CASSEPAGEETQYF.

The CDR3 DNA sequence: TGTGCCATCACTCCCTCTGCCCCAGGTACAGATACGCAGTATTTT. Protein product: CAITPSAPGTDTQYF. The chain links TRBV10-3 to TRBJ2-3; D is uncertain. The V gene's germline CDR1 is ENHRY and CDR2 SYGVKD. The CDR3 is made up of 15 amino acids. Trimming shortened V by 7 bases and J by 3 bases, and 17 bases separated the two germline ends.

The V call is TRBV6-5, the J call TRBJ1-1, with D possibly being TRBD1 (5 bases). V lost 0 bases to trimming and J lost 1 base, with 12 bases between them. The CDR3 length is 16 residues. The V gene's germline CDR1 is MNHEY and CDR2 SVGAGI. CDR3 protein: CASSYSFGGGNTEAFF. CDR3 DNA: TGTGCCAGCAGTTACTCGTTTGGGGGGGGGAACACTGAAGCTTTCTTT.

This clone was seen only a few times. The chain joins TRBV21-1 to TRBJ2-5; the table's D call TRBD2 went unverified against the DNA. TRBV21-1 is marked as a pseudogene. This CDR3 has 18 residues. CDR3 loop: CASSTRGASGDEQETQYF. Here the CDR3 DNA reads TGTGCCAGCAGCACTCGAGGGGCTAGCGGGGACGAACAAGAGACCCAGTACTTC.

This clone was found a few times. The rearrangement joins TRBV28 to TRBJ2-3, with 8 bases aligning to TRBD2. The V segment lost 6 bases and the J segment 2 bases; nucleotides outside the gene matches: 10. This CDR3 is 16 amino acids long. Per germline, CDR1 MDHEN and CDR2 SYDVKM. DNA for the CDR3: TGTGCCAGCAGCCGCCCGTCACTAGCGGTCACAGATACGCAGTATTTT. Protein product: CASSRPSLAVTDTQYF.

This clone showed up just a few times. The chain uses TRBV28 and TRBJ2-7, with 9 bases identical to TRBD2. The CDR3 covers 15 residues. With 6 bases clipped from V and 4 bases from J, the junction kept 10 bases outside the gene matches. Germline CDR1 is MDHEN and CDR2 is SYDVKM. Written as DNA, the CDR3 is TGTGCCAGCAGCCAAAGGCTAGCGGGACGGTACGAGCAGTACTTC. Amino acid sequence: CASSQRLAGRYEQYF.

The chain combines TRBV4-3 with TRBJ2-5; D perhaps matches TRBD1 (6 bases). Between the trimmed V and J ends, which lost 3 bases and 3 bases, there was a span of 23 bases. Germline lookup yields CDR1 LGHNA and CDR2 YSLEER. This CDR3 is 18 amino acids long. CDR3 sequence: CASSHLPPPLAGEETQYF. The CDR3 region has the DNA TGCGCCAGCAGCCATCTACCGCCCCCCCTTGCAGGGGAAGAGACCCAGTACTTC.

CDR3 region: CASSFGLAGTYEQYF. The CDR3 nucleotides are TGTGCCAGCAGCTTTGGACTAGCGGGGACCTACGAGCAGTACTTC. This chain links TRBV13 with TRBJ2-7; 12 nucleotides agree with TRBD2. The CDR3 has 15 residues. V gave up 3 bases and J gave up 2 bases; unmatched junction bases: 2. Germline CDR1 PRHDT, CDR2 FYEKMQ (reference sequence).

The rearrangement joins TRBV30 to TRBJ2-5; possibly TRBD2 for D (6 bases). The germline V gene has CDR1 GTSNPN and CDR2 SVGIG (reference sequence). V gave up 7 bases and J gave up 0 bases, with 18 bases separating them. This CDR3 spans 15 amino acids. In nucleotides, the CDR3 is TGTGCCTACGCTTCGGGACTCTTGTACCAAGAGACCCAGTACTTC. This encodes CAYASGLLYQETQYF.

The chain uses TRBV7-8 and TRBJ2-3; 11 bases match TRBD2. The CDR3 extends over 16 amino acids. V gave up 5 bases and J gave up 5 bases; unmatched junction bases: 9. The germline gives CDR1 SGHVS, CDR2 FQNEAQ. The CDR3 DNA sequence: TGTGCCAGCAGCCCTAGCCGGCTAGCGGGAGGAGATACGCAGTATTTT. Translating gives CASSPSRLAGGDTQYF.

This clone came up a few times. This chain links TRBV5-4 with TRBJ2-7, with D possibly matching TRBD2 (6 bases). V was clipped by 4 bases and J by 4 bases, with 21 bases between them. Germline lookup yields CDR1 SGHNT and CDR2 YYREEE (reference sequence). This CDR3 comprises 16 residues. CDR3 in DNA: TGTGCCAGCAGCCGCGAGTGGGACTCCCATCTTTACGAGCAGTACTTC. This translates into CASSREWDSHLYEQYF. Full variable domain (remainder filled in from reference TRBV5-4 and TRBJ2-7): ETGVTQSPTHLIKTRGQQVTLRCSSQSGHNTVSWYQQALGQGPQFIFQYYREEENGRGNFPPRFSGLQFPNYSSELNVNALELDDSALYLCASSREWDSHLYEQYFGPGTRLTVT.

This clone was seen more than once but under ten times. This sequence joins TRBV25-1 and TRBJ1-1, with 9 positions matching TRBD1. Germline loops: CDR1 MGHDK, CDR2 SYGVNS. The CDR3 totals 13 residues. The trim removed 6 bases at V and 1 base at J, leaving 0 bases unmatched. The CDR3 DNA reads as TGTGCCAGCAGGACAGGGGGGAACACTGAAGCTTTCTTT. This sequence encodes CASRTGGNTEAFF.

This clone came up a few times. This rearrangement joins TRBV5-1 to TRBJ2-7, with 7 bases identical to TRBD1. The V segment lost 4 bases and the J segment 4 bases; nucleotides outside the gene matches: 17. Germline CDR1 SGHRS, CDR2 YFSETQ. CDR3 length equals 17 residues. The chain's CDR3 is CASSVGGQPTGQYEQYF. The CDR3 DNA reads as TGCGCCAGCAGCGTCGGAGGACAACCGACAGGGCAATACGAGCAGTACTTC.

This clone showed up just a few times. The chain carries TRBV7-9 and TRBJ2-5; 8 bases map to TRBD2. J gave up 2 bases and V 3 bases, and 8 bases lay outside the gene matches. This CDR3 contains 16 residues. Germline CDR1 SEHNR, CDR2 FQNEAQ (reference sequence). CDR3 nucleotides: TGTGCCAGCAGCTTCTGGGCGGGAGGTTCGCAAGAGACCCAGTACTTC. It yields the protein CASSFWAGGSQETQYF.

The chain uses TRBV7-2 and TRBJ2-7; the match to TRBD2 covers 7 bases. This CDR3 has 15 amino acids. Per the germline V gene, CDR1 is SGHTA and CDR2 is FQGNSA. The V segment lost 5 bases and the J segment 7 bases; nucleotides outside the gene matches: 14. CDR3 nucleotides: TGTGCCAGCAGCGCCCAAGGGACTACTCCTCAGGAGCAGTACTTC. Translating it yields CASSAQGTTPQEQYF.

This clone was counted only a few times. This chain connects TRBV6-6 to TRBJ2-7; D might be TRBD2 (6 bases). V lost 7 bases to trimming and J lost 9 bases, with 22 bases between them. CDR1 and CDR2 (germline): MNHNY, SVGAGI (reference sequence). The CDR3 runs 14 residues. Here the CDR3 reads CASTNPGGLKGQYF. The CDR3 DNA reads TGTGCCAGCACCAACCCTGGCGGACTAAAGGGGCAGTACTTC.

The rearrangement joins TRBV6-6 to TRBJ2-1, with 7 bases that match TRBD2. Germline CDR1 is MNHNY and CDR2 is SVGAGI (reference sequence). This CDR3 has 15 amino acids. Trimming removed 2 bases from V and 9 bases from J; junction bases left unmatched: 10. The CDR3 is CASSYGTGGGSEQFF. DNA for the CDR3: TGTGCCAGCAGTTACGGGACGGGAGGCGGGAGTGAGCAGTTCTTC.

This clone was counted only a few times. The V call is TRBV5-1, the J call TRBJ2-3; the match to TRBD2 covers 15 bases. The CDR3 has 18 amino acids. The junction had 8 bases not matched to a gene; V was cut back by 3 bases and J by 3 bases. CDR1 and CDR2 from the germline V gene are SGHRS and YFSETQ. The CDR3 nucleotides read TGCGCCAGCAGCTGGGAGCCGGGACTAGCGGGAGGAACAGATACGCAGTATTTT. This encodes CASSWEPGLAGGTDTQYF.

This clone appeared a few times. CDR3 nucleotide sequence: TGTGCCAGCAGTTTGTCGACAGGGAGGAATGAGCAGTTCTTC. It translates to CASSLSTGRNEQFF. The rearrangement uses TRBV27 and TRBJ2-1; maybe TRBD1 (7 bases). The CDR3 runs to 14 residues. Germline assignment: CDR1 MNHEY and CDR2 SMNVEV (reference sequence). The V gene lost 3 bases and the J gene lost 7 bases, with 13 bases spanning the gap.

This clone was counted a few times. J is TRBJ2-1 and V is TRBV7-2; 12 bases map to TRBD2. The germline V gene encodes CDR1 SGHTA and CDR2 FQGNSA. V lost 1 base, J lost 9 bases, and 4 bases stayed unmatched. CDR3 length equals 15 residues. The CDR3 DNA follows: TGTGCCAGCAGCTTAGGGCTAGCGGGAGGGGGTGAGCAGTTCTTC. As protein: CASSLGLAGGGEQFF. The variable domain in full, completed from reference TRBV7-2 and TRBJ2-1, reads GAGVSQSPSNKVTEKGKDVELRCDPISGHTALYWYRQSLGQGLEFLIYFQGNSAPDKSGLPSDRFSAERTGGSVSTLTIQRTQQEDSAVYLCASSLGLAGGGEQFFGPGTRLTVL.